Below are 2 T cell receptor beta chains sequenced from a single sample in a study of shared clonotypes between healthy human individuals. The data were produced by immunoSEQ multiplex PCR, yet TCRdb's version contains in-frame clones alone and is incomplete. The sample gives under 2,500,000 clones, approximately 94% of which show up once; 0.1% to 0.15% is in the top ten. Sequencing was performed on naive CD4+ T cells sorted from blood. Documented subset: CD45RA+ positively selected. The origin of the receptors is a man aged 18-30 years in good health.

This chain connects TRBV5-4 to TRBJ1-2; TRBD1 matches at 8 bases. The CDR3 contains 13 residues. Germline CDR1 and CDR2: SGHNT and YYREEE (reference sequence). After removal of 4 bases from V and 8 bases from J, the junction contained 7 bases not matched to a gene. The CDR3 nucleotides read TGTGCCAGCAGCACGACAGGGGAAAGCGGCTACACCTTC. Its translation: CASSTTGESGYTF.

V is TRBV6-1 and J is TRBJ2-7; D is unresolved. The CDR3 loop spans 14 amino acids. V dropped 3 bases and J dropped 2 bases, with 11 bases sitting between them. Germline V gives CDR1 MNHNS, CDR2 SASEGT. The CDR3 sequence is CASSESTPPYEQYF. The CDR3 DNA is TGTGCCAGCAGTGAGTCAACGCCTCCCTACGAGCAGTACTTC.